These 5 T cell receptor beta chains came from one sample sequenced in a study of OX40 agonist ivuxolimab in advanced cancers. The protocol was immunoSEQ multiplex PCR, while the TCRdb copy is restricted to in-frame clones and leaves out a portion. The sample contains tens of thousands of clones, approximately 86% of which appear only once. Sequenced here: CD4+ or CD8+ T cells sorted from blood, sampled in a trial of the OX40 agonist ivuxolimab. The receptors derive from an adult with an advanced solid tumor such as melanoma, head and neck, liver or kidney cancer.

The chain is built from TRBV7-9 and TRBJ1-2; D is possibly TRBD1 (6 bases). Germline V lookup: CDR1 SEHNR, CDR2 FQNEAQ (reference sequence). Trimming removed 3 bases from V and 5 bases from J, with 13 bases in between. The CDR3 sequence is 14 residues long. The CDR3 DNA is TGTGCCAGCAGCTTCGGGGGGGCAGGATATGGCTACACCTTC. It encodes CASSFGGAGYGYTF.

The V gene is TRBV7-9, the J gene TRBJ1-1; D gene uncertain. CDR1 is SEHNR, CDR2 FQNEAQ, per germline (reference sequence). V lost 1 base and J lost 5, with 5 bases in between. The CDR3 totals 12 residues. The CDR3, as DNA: TGTGCCAGCAGCTTAGGCTGGACTGAAGCTTTCTTT. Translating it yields CASSLGWTEAFF. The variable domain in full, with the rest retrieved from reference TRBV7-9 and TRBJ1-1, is DTGVSQNPRHKITKRGQNVTFRCDPISEHNRLYWYRQTLGQGPEFLTYFQNEAQLEKSRLLSDRFSAERPKGSFSTLEIQRTEQGDSAMYLCASSLGWTEAFFGQGTRLTVV.

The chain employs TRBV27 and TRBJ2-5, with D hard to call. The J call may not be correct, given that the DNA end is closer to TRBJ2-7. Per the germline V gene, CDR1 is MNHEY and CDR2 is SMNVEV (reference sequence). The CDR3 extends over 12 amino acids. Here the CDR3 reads CASSMSPYEQYF. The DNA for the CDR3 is TGTGCCAGCAGTATGTCCCCCTACGAGCAGTACTTC.

In nucleotides, the CDR3 is TGTGCCAGCAGTGAATCCCCGGATAGCAATCAGCCCCAGCATTTT. It specifies CASSESPDSNQPQHF. The genes are TRBV6-1 and TRBJ1-5; D is ambiguous. The V and J ends lost 2 bases and 0 bases respectively, with 8 bases between them. The CDR3 runs to 15 residues. CDR1 and CDR2 (germline): MNHNS, SASEGT.

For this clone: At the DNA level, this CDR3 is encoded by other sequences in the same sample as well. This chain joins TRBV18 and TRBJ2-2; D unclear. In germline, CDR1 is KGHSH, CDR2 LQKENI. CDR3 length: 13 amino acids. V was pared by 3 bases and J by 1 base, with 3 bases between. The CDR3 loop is CASSPGNTGELFF. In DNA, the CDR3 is TGTGCCAGCTCACCGGGGAACACCGGGGAGCTGTTTTTT.